This section outlines one T cell receptor beta chain sequence together with its context. Assignment of participants to cohorts was predicated upon participant-reported clinical history. For recovered donors of Cohort 3, there were two negative PCRs, clearance, or symptom resolution. This sample was included in a study of blood T cell repertoires in COVID-19. The wider study: In each case, the material was cDNA or gDNA derived from T cells, B-cell-depleted T cells, or PBMCs.

Germline trimming cut 2 bases from V and 4 bases from J; bases unmatched to any gene: 12. The germline gives CDR1 SGHAT, CDR2 FQNNGV. The CDR3 covers 18 residues. Under the authors' procedure: Estimates of nucleated cell counts were drawn from the amplification of reference gene primers. TCRdb's copy holds only in-frame clones and misses some; the assay was immunoSEQ multiplex PCR. V and J calls and clone size are as listed in that table; D and trimming were resolved from the DNA. The sample has about 150,000 clones, about nine tenths seen once. This sequence originates from a man in his forties or fifties who had recovered from COVID-19. The rearrangement uses TRBV11-2 and TRBJ1-3; TRBD1 agrees at 9 bases. The sequenced sample was PBMCs or T cells enriched from blood (not recorded which). CDR3 in DNA: TGTGCCAGCAGCTTAACCTTCGGGACAGGGCTAGGAGGAAACACCATATATTTT. It translates to CASSLTFGTGLGGNTIYF. The full variable domain, in which reference TRBV11-2 and TRBJ1-3 provide the parts outside the CDR3, is EAGVAQSPRYKIIEKRQSVAFWCNPISGHATLYWYQQILGQGPKLLIQFQNNGVVDDSQLPKDRFSAERLKGVDSTLKIQPAKLEDSAVYLCASSLTFGTGLGGNTIYFGEGSWLTVV.